The source of this T cell receptor beta chain is a study of blood T cell repertoires in COVID-19. Study overall: Sites across the United States, Italy and Spain contributed samples from acute and convalescent COVID-19. T cells, B-cell-depleted T cells, or PBMCs provided the cDNA or gDNA that served as material.

There are 15 residues in the CDR3. V lost 4 bases and J lost 4; bases outside the gene matches: 4. Germline V gives CDR1 KGHSH, CDR2 LQKENI. Original methodology: Using reference gene primer amplification, nucleated cell counts were estimated. TCRdb's table, derived via immunoSEQ multiplex PCR, lists solely in-frame clones and lacks some. From that table come the V and J calls and clone size; the DNA was used to work out D and trimming. Of about 350,000 clones in the sample, approximately 86% were seen once. One Seattle source followed patients from active infection through their disease course. Sequenced sample: peripheral blood. The receptor comes from a woman aged 55-69 years with COVID-19, enrolled during active disease. The rearrangement uses TRBV18 and TRBJ2-3, with 11 bases matching TRBD1. This CDR3 reads CASSQGQGGADTQYF. The CDR3 DNA is TGTGCCAGCTCACAGGGACAGGGGGGCGCAGATACGCAGTATTTT.